Shown below are 20 T cell receptor beta chains from a single sample sequenced in a study of T cell responses to AZD1222 COVID-19 vaccine. Assay used: immunoSEQ multiplex PCR; TCRdb lists only in-frame clones, some missing. Seen here are roughly 150,000 clones, approximately 90% observed once, and the top ten hold 5.5% to 8.5%. The starting material was peripheral blood, obtained after recovery from COVID-19. The source of these receptors is an adult who had recovered from COVID-19.

V gene TRBV18 combines with J gene TRBJ1-5; 10 bases agree with TRBD1. V dropped 6 bases and J dropped 0; count of bases not matched to a gene: 8. CDR3 length: 17 amino acids. Germline CDR1 is KGHSH and CDR2 is LQKENI. CDR3 sequence (DNA): TGTGCCAGCTCTCGGACAGGGGGTACCGGTAGCAATCAGCCCCAGCATTTT. Translation: CASSRTGGTGSNQPQHF.

CDR3 sequence: CASSRQGNSNQPQHF. The CDR3 DNA sequence: TGTGCCAGCAGTCGACAGGGTAATAGCAATCAGCCCCAGCATTTT. The chain carries TRBV6-5 and TRBJ1-5; 7 bases line up with TRBD1. Trimming took 5 bases from V and 0 from J; bases not matched to a gene: 4. Germline CDR1 reads MNHEY; CDR2 reads SVGAGI. This CDR3 region has 15 residues.

This chain connects TRBV3-1 (or the pseudogene TRBV3-2) to TRBJ1-4; D may be TRBD1 (5 bases). V lost 4 bases to trimming and J lost 8 bases, with 14 bases between them. The germline gives CDR1 LGHDT, CDR2 YNNKEL (reference sequence). The CDR3 has 14 residues. CDR3 DNA sequence: TGTGCCAGCAGCCGGACGGGGGTGGAGGAAAAACTGTTTTTT. Translating gives CASSRTGVEEKLFF.

There are a few counts of this clone. The V and J genes are TRBV6-1 and TRBJ1-1; 8 nucleotides line up with TRBD1. Germline V gene sequence: CDR1 MNHNS, CDR2 SASEGT. The CDR3 covers 13 residues. Trimming cost V 3 bases and J 10 bases; bases outside gene matches: 7. The CDR3 spells CASSDRDRWGAFF. Written as DNA, the CDR3 is TGTGCCAGCAGTGACCGGGACAGGTGGGGAGCTTTCTTT.

The chain has TRBV7-3 and TRBJ2-2; 11 bases fit TRBD2. CDR3 length: 17 amino acids. J gave up 1 base and V 5 bases, and 6 bases lay outside the gene matches. The germline CDR1 and CDR2 sequences are SGHTA and FQGTGA. The CDR3, as DNA: TGTGCCAGCAGCCTCTCCGGACTAGCGGGGAACACCGGGGAGCTGTTTTTT. Residues: CASSLSGLAGNTGELFF. Looking up the rest from reference TRBV7-3 and TRBJ2-2 gives the full variable domain: GAGVSQTPSNKVTEKGKYVELRCDPISGHTALYWYRQSLGQGPEFLIYFQGTGAADDSGLPNDRFFAVRPEGSVSTLKIQRTERGDSAVYLCASSLSGLAGNTGELFFGEGSRLTVL.

V is TRBV27 and J is TRBJ1-4; 10 nucleotides agree with TRBD1. Germline V CDR1 and CDR2: MNHEY, SMNVEV (reference sequence). V shed 3 bases, J shed 9 bases, and the junction held 10 bases outside the gene matches. The CDR3 has 16 amino acids. DNA for the CDR3: TGTGCCAGCAGTTTCCAAAAGACAGGGGGCTATCAAAAACTGTTTTTT. It is translated as CASSFQKTGGYQKLFF.

The chain recombines TRBV20-1 with TRBJ1-2; D is ambiguous. The ends were cut back, 0 bases at V and 7 bases at J, with 3 bases in the middle. CDR1 DFQATT and CDR2 SNEGSKA come from the germline V gene (reference sequence). The CDR3 spans 10 residues. The CDR3 sequence: CSARDRGYTF. The DNA for the CDR3 is TGCAGTGCTAGAGATCGTGGCTACACCTTC.

The gene calls are TRBV5-6 and TRBJ1-1, with D perhaps TRBD1 (5 bases). Trimming shortened V by 3 bases and J by 5 bases, and 17 bases separated the two germline ends. From germline, CDR1 is SGHDT and CDR2 YYEEEE. This CDR3 has 15 amino acids. CDR3 sequence reads: CASSSSYQGRTEAFF. CDR3 sequence (DNA): TGTGCCAGCAGCTCCTCTTATCAGGGACGGACTGAAGCTTTCTTT.

V is TRBV14 and J is TRBJ1-1; D ambiguous. The V and J ends lost 2 bases and 1 base respectively, with 8 bases between them. Germline loops: CDR1 SGHDN, CDR2 FVKESK. This CDR3 spans 14 amino acids. CDR3: CASSQLRRNTEAFF. Written as DNA, the CDR3 is TGTGCCAGCAGCCAACTCCGGAGGAACACTGAAGCTTTCTTT.

The chain combines TRBV6-1 with TRBJ2-3; 9 bases map to TRBD1. Trimming removed 4 bases from V and 2 bases from J; junction bases left unmatched: 7. Germline lookup yields CDR1 MNHNS and CDR2 SASEGT. The length of the CDR3 is 16 residues. CDR3 bases: TGTGCCAGCAGTGTCCGGACAGGGGATCACACAGATACGCAGTATTTT. Protein product: CASSVRTGDHTDTQYF.

The V and J genes are TRBV10-1 and TRBJ2-3; perhaps TRBD1 as D (6 bases). The CDR3 extends over 15 amino acids. Germline V CDR1 and CDR2: WNHNN, SYGVQD (reference sequence). V lost 3 bases to trimming and J lost 0 bases, with 10 bases between them. The CDR3 here is CASSEQGGSTDTQYF. CDR3 nucleotides: TGCGCCAGCAGTGAACAGGGCGGAAGCACAGATACGCAGTATTTT.

The chain recombines TRBV6-5 with TRBJ1-1, with D possibly matching TRBD1 (5 bases). This CDR3 has 11 residues. V lost 11 bases and J 4 bases, leaving 11 bases between the germline ends. Germline V CDR1 and CDR2: MNHEY, SVGAGI. This chain's CDR3 is CAGTGGTEAFF. The CDR3 bases are TGTGCCGGTACCGGGGGCACTGAAGCTTTCTTT.

This clone was observed a single time. At one end the junction does not follow the germline gene, possibly because of a read error. The chain couples TRBV12-5 to TRBJ1-1; 8 positions match TRBD1. Germline CDR1 and CDR2: LGHNT and FRNRAP. CDR3 length: 13 residues. CDR3 coding DNA: TGTGCTAGTGGTCCGGACAGGGCAATCCCTCGCATCTTT. It specifies CASGPDRAIPRIF.

V is TRBV10-3 and J is TRBJ2-3, with D tentatively TRBD1 or TRBD2 (5 bases each). Germline assignment: CDR1 ENHRY and CDR2 SYGVKD. CDR3 length: 11 amino acids. V lost 10 bases to trimming and J lost 4 bases, with 9 bases between them. This CDR3 reads CATLGADTQYF. Here the CDR3 DNA reads TGTGCCACACTGGGGGCAGATACGCAGTATTTT.

This chain uses TRBV7-6 with TRBJ2-7; D call uncertain. The V gene's germline CDR1 is SGHVS and CDR2 FNYEAQ. Trimming stripped 1 base from V and 3 bases from J, with 1 base between. There are 11 residues in the CDR3. CDR3 sequence: CASSLVYEQYF. DNA of the CDR3: TGTGCCAGCAGCTTAGTCTACGAGCAGTACTTC.

The chain uses TRBV5-1 and TRBJ1-1; TRBD1 might be the D (6 bases). Germline assignment: CDR1 SGHRS and CDR2 YFSETQ. This CDR3 is built from 15 residues. The V and J ends lost 4 bases and 2 bases respectively, with 15 bases between them. The CDR3 reads CASSPEGQTNTEAFF. The CDR3 DNA reads as TGCGCCAGCAGCCCGGAAGGACAGACTAACACTGAAGCTTTCTTT.

This chain links TRBV3-1 (or the pseudogene TRBV3-2) with TRBJ2-7; the D is unclear. The germline CDR1 and CDR2 sequences are LGHDT and YNNKEL (reference sequence). CDR3 length: 13 residues. The V gene lost 10 bases and the J gene lost 0 bases, with 13 bases spanning the gap. The CDR3 DNA reads as TGTGCCAATCCCGTTGGCATCTCCTACGAGCAGTACTTC. Protein sequence: CANPVGISYEQYF.

The chain joins TRBV28 to TRBJ1-4; D unresolved. Germline V gene data show CDR1 as MDHEN and CDR2 as SYDVKM. The CDR3 is 16 amino acids. V was clipped by 5 bases and J by 7 bases, with 20 bases between them. This CDR3 reads CASSTPTDSVGEKLFF. The CDR3 coding sequence is TGTGCCAGCAGTACTCCGACGGACTCAGTTGGTGAAAAACTGTTTTTT.

The sample holds a few counts of this clone. Mismatch with germline at one junction end may stem from a read error. The chain recombines TRBV11-2 with TRBJ1-4; 7 nucleotides match TRBD1. The CDR3 has 14 residues. Germline values: CDR1 SGHAT, CDR2 FQNNGV. The CDR3: CASSVETGSEKLFF. For the CDR3, the DNA is TGTGCCAGCAGCGTAGAGACAGGGAGTGAAAAACTGTTTTTT.

The chain links TRBV7-2 to TRBJ2-3; D not certain. CDR1 is SGHTA and CDR2 is FQGNSA in the germline V gene. V lost 3 bases, J lost 2 bases, and 12 bases lay in between. The CDR3 length is 15 residues. CDR3 protein: CASSLPTVITDTQYF. Written as DNA, the CDR3 is TGTGCCAGCAGCTTGCCCACAGTAATCACAGATACGCAGTATTTT.